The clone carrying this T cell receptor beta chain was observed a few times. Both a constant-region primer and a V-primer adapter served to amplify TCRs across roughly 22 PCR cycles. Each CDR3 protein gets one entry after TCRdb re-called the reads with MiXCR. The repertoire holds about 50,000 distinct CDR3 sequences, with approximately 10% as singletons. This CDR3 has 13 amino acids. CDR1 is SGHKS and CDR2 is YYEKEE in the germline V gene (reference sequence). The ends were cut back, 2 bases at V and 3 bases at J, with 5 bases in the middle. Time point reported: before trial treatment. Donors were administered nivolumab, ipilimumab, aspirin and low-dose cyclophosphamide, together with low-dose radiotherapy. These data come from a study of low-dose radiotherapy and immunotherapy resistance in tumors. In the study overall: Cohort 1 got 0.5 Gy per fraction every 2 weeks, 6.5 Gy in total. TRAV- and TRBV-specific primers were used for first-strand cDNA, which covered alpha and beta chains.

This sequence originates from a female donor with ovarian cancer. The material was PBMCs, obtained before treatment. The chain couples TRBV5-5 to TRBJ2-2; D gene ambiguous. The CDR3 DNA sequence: TGTGCCAGCAGCTTCTCATACACCGGGGAGCTGTTTTTT. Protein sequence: CASSFSYTGELFF.